This T cell receptor beta chain appears in the sequencing data of a study of CD8+CD57+ T cells in acquired aplastic anemia (dated by TCRdb to the late 2010s). About the investigation overall: DNA extracted from sorted CD4+ and CD8+ cells had a mean of about 3.3 ug, with a range of about 0.18 to 27.4 ug. CD8+CD57+ expansion was defined as frequency above the mean frequency observed in healthy subjects. What the authors observed across the whole study: No significant difference in CD8+ Simpson's diversity was found between patients and healthy controls (P=0.060). Twenty-nine CD8+ CDR3 sequences were found in both patients and controls but appeared to be highly expressed in patients and within the immunodominant clones of the patients.

Expansion of CD8+CD57+ cells had been shown by flow cytometry in the patients chosen for sequencing. Severe acquired aplastic anemia was diagnosed in all patients according to International Study of Aplastic Anemia and Agranulocytosis and Camitta criteria. At the time blood was sampled, none of the patients had received any therapy. The study deep-sequenced TCR repertoires of sorted CD4+ and CD8+ blood T cells from severe aplastic anemia patients and healthy subjects. Patients were enrolled under clinicaltrials.gov protocols 00001620, 01623167, 00001397, 00071045, 00081523 and 00961064 in the USA. Ficoll-Paque density gradient centrifugation was used to isolate peripheral blood mononuclear cells. Before DNA was extracted, CD4+ and CD8+ T cells were sorted using either FACS or magnetic beads. As concerns this clonotype: Its antigen has not been determined. The record has no base qualities; no much larger clone is one base away.

Genomic DNA was used as template for profiling of TCR beta VDJ combinations and CDR3 sequences. An Illumina HiSeq 2000 was the platform used for TCR repertoire sequencing. The authors processed their data as follows. Repertoires were assessed using TRBV/TRBJ rearrangement plots, CDR3 size and DJ length profiles, and Simpson's diversity index. The immunodominant clone was defined as the most abundant DNA sequence in deep sequencing data. CDR3 amino acid sequences were screened for sharing across subjects and compared with published repertoires and the VDJdb database. Starting from the raw public reads, TCRdb applied fastp trimming at Q25, assembled clones with MiXCR and retained in-frame beta chains. Rows matching on CDR3 protein sequence are summarized as one entry with the most common DNA and genes. These V and J calls are TCRdb output, not the study's own analysis. The table for this sample lists under 250,000 distinct CDR3 sequences; roughly 60% of them were counted only once. The ten largest clones add up to roughly 64% of the sample.

The receptor was isolated from a human donor with aplastic anemia. Source material: sorted CD4+, CD8+, or CD8+CD57+ T cells (not recorded which) from PBMCs.

The CDR3 has the sequence CAGENRDNPNTGELFF. At the DNA level, the sequence is TGTGCCGGCGAGAACCGGGACAACCCGAACACCGGGGAGCTGTTTTTT. The chain is made from TRBV2 and TRBJ2-2; the D region possibly corresponds to TRBD1 (6 bases align). Sequences SNHLY (CDR1) and FYNNEI (CDR2) are obtained from the germline V gene. The CDR3 runs 16 amino acids, cysteine and phenylalanine included. The DNA shown is the 48-base CDR3, in frame from base 1. V lost 11 bases and J lost 0 bases; the stretch between them is 19 bases long.